This T cell receptor beta chain was obtained from a study of blood T cell repertoires in COVID-19. Study summary: Researchers got acute and convalescent COVID-19 samples from the United States, Italy and Spain.

This CDR3 spans 15 amino acids. With V trimmed by 5 bases and J by 5 bases, 7 bases remained unmatched. Germline V CDR1 and CDR2: SGHNT, YENEEA. As handled by the study authors: Amplification with reference gene primers provided the estimates of nucleated cell counts. The protocol was immunoSEQ multiplex PCR, while the TCRdb copy is restricted to in-frame clones and leaves out a portion. V, J and clone size are those of that table, while D and trimming were read from the DNA. The sample yields about 250,000 clones, around 90% seen once. In Cohort 3, a recovered donor had either two negative PCRs, clearance, or symptom resolution.

Sequences were obtained from PBMCs or T cells enriched from blood (not recorded which). The V and J genes are TRBV11-3 and TRBJ2-5; 11 positions match TRBD1. This clonotype was obtained from a woman between 50 and 59 years old who had recovered from COVID-19. The CDR3 here is CASSARTGGAETQYF. The CDR3, as DNA: TGTGCCAGCAGCGCCCGGACAGGGGGCGCGGAGACCCAGTACTTC.